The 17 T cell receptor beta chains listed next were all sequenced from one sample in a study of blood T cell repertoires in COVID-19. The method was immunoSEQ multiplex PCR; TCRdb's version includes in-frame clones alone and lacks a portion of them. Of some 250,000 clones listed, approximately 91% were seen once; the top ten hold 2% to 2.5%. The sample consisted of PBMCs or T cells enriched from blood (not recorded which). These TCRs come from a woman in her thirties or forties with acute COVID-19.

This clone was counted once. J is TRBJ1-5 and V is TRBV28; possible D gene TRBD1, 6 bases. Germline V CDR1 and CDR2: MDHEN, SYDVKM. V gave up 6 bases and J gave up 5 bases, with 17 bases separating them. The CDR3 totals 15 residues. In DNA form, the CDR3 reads TGTGCCAGCAGACGGGACACCCTTGCCTATCAGCCCCAGCATTTT. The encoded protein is CASRRDTLAYQPQHF. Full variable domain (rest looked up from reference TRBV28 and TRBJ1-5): DVKVTQSSRYLVKRTGEKVFLECVQDMDHENMFWYRQDPGLGLRLIYFSYDVKMKEKGDIPEGYSVSREKKERFSLILESASTNQTSMYLCASRRDTLAYQPQHFGDGTRLSIL.

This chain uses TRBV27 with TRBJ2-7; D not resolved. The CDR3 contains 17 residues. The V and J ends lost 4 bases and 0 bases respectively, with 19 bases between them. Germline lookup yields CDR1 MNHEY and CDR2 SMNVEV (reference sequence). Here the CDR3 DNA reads TGTGCCAGCAGTTCAACCCGAGCCGACTCCCACTCCTACGAGCAGTACTTC. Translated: CASSSTRADSHSYEQYF.

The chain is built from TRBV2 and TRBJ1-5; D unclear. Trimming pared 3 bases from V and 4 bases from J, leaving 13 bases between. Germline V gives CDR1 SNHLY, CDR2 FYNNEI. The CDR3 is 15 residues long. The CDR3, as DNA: TGTGCCAGCAGTGATTTAGGTACGGGGAATCAGCCCCAGCATTTT. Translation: CASSDLGTGNQPQHF.

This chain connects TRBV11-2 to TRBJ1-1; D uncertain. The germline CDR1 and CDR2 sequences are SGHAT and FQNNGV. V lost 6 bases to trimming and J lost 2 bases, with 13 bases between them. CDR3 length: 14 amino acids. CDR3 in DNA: TGTGCCAGCAGTCGTATGAGGGAAAACACTGAAGCTTTCTTT. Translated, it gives CASSRMRENTEAFF.

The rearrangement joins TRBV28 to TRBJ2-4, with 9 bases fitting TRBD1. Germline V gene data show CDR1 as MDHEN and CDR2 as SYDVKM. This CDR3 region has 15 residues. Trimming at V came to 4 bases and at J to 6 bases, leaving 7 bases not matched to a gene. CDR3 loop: CASSSTGGQGNIQYF. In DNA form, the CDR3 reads TGTGCCAGCAGTTCAACAGGGGGCCAGGGAAACATTCAGTACTTC. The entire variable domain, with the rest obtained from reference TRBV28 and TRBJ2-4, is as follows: DVKVTQSSRYLVKRTGEKVFLECVQDMDHENMFWYRQDPGLGLRLIYFSYDVKMKEKGDIPEGYSVSREKKERFSLILESASTNQTSMYLCASSSTGGQGNIQYFGAGTRLSVL.

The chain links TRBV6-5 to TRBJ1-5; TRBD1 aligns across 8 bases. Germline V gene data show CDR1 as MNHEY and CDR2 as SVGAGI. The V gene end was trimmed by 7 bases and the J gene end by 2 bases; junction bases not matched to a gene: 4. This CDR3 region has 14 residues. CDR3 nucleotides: TGTGCCAGCACGGGGACAGGACGCAATCAGCCCCAGCATTTT. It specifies CASTGTGRNQPQHF.

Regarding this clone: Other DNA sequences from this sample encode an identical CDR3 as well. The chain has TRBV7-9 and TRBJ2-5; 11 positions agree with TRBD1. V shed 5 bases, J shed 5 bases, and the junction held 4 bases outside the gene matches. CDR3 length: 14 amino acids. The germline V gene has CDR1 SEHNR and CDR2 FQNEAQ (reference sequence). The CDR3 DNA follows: TGTGCCAGCAGCCCCGGGACAGGGGGGGAGACCCAGTACTTC. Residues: CASSPGTGGETQYF.

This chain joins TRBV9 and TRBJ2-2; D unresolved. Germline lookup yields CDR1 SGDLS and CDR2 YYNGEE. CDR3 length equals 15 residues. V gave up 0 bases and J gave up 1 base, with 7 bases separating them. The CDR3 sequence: CASSVGYLNTGELFF. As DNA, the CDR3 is TGTGCCAGCAGCGTAGGATACTTGAACACCGGGGAGCTGTTTTTT.

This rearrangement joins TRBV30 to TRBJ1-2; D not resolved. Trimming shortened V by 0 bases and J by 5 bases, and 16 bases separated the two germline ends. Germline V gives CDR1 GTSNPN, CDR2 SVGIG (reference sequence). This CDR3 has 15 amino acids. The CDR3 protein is CAWSVGDLRRYGYTF. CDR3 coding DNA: TGTGCCTGGAGTGTAGGTGACCTCAGGAGGTATGGCTACACCTTC.

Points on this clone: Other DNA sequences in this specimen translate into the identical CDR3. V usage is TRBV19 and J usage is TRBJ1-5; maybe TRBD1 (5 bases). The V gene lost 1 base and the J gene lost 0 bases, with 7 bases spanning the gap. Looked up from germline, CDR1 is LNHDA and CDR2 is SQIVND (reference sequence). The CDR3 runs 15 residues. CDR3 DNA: TGTGCCAGTAGTATAGGCAGGGTTAGCAATCAGCCCCAGCATTTT. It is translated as CASSIGRVSNQPQHF.

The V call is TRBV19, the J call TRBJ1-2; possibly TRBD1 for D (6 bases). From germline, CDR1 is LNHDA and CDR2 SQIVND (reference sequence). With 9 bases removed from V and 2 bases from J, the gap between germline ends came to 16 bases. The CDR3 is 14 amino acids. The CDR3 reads CASYLTGVNYGYTF. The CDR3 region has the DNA TGTGCCAGCTATCTGACAGGAGTAAACTATGGCTACACCTTC.

The CDR3 DNA is TGTGCCAGCAGCTTAGACAGGGGTCGCACAGATACGCAGTATTTT. Amino acids: CASSLDRGRTDTQYF. The chain links TRBV11-2 to TRBJ2-3; TRBD1 might be the D (6 bases). The V gene's germline CDR1 is SGHAT and CDR2 FQNNGV. The CDR3 is made up of 15 amino acids. Trimming took 0 bases from V and 1 from J, leaving 8 bases between them.

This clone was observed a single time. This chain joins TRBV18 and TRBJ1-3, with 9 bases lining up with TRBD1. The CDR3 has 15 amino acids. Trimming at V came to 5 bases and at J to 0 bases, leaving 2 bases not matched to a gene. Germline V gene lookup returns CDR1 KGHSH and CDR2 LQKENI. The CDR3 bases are TGTGCCAGCTCATCGACAGGGGGCTCTGGAAACACCATATATTTT. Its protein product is CASSSTGGSGNTIYF. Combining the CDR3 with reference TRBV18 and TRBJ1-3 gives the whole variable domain NAGVMQNPRHLVRRRGQEARLRCSPMKGHSHVYWYRQLPEEGLKFMVYLQKENIIDESGMPKERFSAEFPKEGPSILRIQQVVRGDSAAYFCASSSTGGSGNTIYFGEGSWLTVV.

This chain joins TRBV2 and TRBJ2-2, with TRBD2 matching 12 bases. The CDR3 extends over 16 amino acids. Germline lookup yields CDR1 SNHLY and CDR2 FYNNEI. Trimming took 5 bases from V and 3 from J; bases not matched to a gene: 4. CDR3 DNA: TGTGCCAGCAGTCGGACTAGCGGGAAGGACACCGGGGAGCTGTTTTTT. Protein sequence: CASSRTSGKDTGELFF. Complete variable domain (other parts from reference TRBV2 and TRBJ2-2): EPEVTQTPSHQVTQMGQEVILRCVPISNHLYFYWYRQILGQKVEFLVSFYNNEISEKSEIFDDQFSVERPDGSNFTLKIRSTKLEDSAMYFCASSRTSGKDTGELFFGEGSRLTVL.

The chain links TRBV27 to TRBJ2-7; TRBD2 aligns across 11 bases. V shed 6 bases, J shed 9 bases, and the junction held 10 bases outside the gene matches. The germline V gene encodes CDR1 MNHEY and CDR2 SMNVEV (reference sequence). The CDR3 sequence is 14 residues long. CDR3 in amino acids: CASSTGTSGAGQYF. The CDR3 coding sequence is TGTGCCAGCAGCACCGGGACTAGCGGTGCTGGGCAGTACTTC.

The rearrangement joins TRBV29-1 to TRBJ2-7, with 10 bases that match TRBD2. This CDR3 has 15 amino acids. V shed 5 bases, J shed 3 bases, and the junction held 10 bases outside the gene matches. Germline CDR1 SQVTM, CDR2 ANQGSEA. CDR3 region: CSVKPRTSGVYEQYF. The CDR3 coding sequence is TGCAGCGTTAAACCGCGGACTAGCGGAGTCTACGAGCAGTACTTC.

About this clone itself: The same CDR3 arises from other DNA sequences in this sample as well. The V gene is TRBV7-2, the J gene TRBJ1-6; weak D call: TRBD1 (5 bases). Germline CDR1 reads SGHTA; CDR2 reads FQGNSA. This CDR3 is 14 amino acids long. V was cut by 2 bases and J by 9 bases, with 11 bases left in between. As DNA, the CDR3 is TGTGCCAGCAGCTTACAGGGTTTAAGTTCACCCCTCCACTTT. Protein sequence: CASSLQGLSSPLHF.